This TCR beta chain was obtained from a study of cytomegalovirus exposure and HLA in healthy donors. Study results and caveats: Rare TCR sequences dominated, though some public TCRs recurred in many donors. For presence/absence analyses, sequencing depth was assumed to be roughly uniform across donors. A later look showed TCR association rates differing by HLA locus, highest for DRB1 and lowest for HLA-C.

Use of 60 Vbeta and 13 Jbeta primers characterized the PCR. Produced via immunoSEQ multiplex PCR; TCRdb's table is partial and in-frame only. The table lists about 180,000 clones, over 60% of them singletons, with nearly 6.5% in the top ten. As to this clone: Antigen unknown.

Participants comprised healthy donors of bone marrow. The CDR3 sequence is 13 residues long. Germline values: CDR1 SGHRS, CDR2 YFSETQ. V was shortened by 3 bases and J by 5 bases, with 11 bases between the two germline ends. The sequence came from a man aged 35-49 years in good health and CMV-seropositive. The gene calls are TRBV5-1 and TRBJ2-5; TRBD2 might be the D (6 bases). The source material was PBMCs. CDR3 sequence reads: CASSSEGPETQYF. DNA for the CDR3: TGCGCCAGCAGCTCGGAGGGGCCCGAGACCCAGTACTTC.